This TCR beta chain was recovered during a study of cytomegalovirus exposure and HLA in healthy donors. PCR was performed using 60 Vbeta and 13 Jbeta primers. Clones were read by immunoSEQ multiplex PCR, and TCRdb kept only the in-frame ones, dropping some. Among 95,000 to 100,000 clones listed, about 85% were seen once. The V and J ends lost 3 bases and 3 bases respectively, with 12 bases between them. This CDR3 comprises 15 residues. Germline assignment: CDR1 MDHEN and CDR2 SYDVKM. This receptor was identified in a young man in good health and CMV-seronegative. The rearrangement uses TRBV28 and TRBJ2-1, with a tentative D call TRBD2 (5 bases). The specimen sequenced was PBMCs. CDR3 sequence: CASSFPRGSYNEQFF. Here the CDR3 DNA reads TGTGCCAGCAGTTTCCCACGGGGAAGCTACAATGAGCAGTTCTTC. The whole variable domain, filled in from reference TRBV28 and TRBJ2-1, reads DVKVTQSSRYLVKRTGEKVFLECVQDMDHENMFWYRQDPGLGLRLIYFSYDVKMKEKGDIPEGYSVSREKKERFSLILESASTNQTSMYLCASSFPRGSYNEQFFGPGTRLTVL.